This T cell receptor beta chain stems from a study of blood T cell repertoires in COVID-19. The data were produced by immunoSEQ multiplex PCR, yet TCRdb's version contains in-frame clones alone and is incomplete. The sample contains about 230,000 clones, approximately 80% of which appear only once. The sequenced sample was peripheral blood. The clonotype comes from an elderly woman with active or convalescent COVID-19.

DNA for the CDR3: TGTGCCAGCAGCCTGGGGCTCCCGTACAATGAGCAGTTCTTC. It translates to CASSLGLPYNEQFF. The rearrangement joins TRBV21-1 to TRBJ2-1; the table gives TRBD1 as D, unverified against the DNA. TRBV21-1 is assigned pseudogene status. The CDR3 loop spans 14 amino acids.